The text below deals with one T cell receptor (beta chain). Its target is unknown. Use of 60 Vbeta and 13 Jbeta primers characterized the PCR. The repertoire was sequenced with immunoSEQ multiplex PCR; TCRdb's copy has only in-frame clones and lacks some. The repertoire holds around 150,000 clones, around 81% seen once, with approximately 13% in the top ten. Germline V gene data show CDR1 as SGDLS and CDR2 as YYNGEE. CDR3 length equals 15 residues. V lost 3 bases and J 5 bases, leaving 14 bases between the germline ends. The sample comes from a study of cytomegalovirus exposure and HLA in healthy donors. The study, taken as a whole, reports: Some TCR beta chains (more than 150 of them) were listed as cytomegalovirus-associated.

The chain is built from TRBV9 and TRBJ2-2; weak D call: TRBD1 (6 bases). Material: PBMCs. The sequence derives from a woman between 45 and 60 years old in good health and CMV-seronegative. In nucleotides, the CDR3 is TGTGCCAGCAGCGCCCGAAACAGGGTGACCGGGGAGCTGTTTTTT. It specifies CASSARNRVTGELFF.